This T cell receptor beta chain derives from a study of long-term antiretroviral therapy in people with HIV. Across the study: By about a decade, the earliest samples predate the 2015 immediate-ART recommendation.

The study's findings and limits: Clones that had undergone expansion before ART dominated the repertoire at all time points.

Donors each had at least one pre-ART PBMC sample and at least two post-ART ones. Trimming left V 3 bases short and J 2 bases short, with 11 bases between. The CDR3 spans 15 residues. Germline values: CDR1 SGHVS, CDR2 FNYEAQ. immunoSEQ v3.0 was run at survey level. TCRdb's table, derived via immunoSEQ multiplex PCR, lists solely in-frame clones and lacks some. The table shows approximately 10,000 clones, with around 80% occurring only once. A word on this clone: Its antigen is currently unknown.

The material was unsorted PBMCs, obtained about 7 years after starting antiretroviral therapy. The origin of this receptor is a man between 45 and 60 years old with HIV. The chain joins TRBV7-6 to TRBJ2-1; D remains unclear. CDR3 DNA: TGTGCCAGCAGCTTGGTGGGAAATCCCTACAATGAGCAGTTCTTC. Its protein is CASSLVGNPYNEQFF.